This TCR beta chain was profiled in a study of T cell responses to AZD1222 COVID-19 vaccine (dated by TCRdb to the early 2020s). For the wider study: Because spike-specific TCR depth and breadth did not differ between the two schedules, AZD1222 recipients who got a second dose at roughly 4 weeks were pooled with those who got a second dose at roughly 12 weeks. TCR sequencing was performed for more than 230 trial participants, of whom roughly 200 were given two doses of AZD1222 and around 25 were given two doses of MenACWY control vaccine. Trial participants were enrolled by age into subgroups of 18-55, 56-69 and 70-plus years, and around 140, 26 and 57 TCR-sequenced participants, respectively, were included in these subgroups. Overall results and qualifications from the work: No day 14 peak-response samples were available, so repertoires were characterized only after the peak T cell response. Participants were mostly white British, with more females than males. The authors suggested clonal diversity may have been underestimated. The 56-69-year group was small, and its depth increase did not reach significance, likely because of low power. CD4 TCRs associated with the vaccine covered the entire spike protein, and the dominant responses were in regions 160-218 and 743-854. Only a handful of AZD1222 recipients were SARS-CoV-2 seropositive at baseline, limiting conclusions about previously exposed vaccinees. After two AZD1222 doses, spike-specific TCR breadth and depth were significantly higher than at day 0 and than in MenACWY recipients. Nearly half of unique spike-specific TCRs reportedly recognized epitopes outside regions mutated in the B.1.351 and B.1.1.7 variants.

The time point label on this specimen signifies: baseline before first vaccination. The vaccinee samples were drawn from two UK trials, COV001 and COV002, one of which was a single-blind randomized controlled phase 2/3 trial testing AZD1222 (ChAdOx1 nCoV-19) in healthy adults. For TCRbeta chain sequencing, PBMC samples from trial participants were taken at day 0 and at day 28 after the second dose. On this clone: What antigen it recognizes has not been identified. One base away there is no much larger clone; base qualities are not given.

The CDR3 regions of human TCRbeta chains were subjected to immunosequencing. Processing in the source paper ran as follows. Repertoire TCRs were matched against a reference library of SARS-CoV-2-specific TCRs generated with the MIRA antigen-specificity platform. Breadth was defined as the fraction of unique TCRs that were SARS-CoV-2-associated. Depth was defined as the fraction of total T cells that were SARS-CoV-2-associated. Using the MIRA data, each spike-specific TCR was mapped to the spike region that the TCR reacts to and placed in a CD4 or CD8 class. Log10-transformed breadth and depth values were compared by one-way ANOVA with Sidak's multiple comparisons tests. In its TCRdb copy, this immuneACCESS table keeps in-frame sequences only and misses some clones. Where compared with another copy, unresolved V genes explain less than half of these, and the others have no known cause. Clone size and the V and J calls come from that table; the DNA yielded D and trimming. The sample has some 130,000 clones on record, less than 95% of them singletons. Together, the top ten hold around 2.7% of the sample.

V is clipped by 6 bases and J by 7 bases, and the sequence between their germline boundaries is 12 bases long. The CDR3 holds 13 amino acids from the cysteine to the phenylalanine. Kept here is only the CDR3 DNA, which spans 39 bases and is read in frame from base 1. CDR1 and CDR2 are read off the germline V gene as SGHNT and YENEEA. This TCR was recovered from an adult in good health. The sequence links TRBV11-3 to TRBJ2-2; a tentative D call is TRBD2 (5 bases match). The sequences come from peripheral blood, collected on day 0 of AZD1222 vaccination. The nucleotide sequence reads as follows: TGTGCCAGCAGAATCCGGGGTGACGGGGAGCTGTTTTTT. This gives the protein CASRIRGDGELFF.